Below are 21 T cell receptor beta chains sequenced from a single sample in a study of CD8+CD57+ T cells in acquired aplastic anemia. Profiling of TCR beta VDJ combinations and CDR3 sequences used genomic DNA as template. Using its own MiXCR run on the reads, TCRdb lists one record per CDR3 protein. In the table there are over 150,000 distinct CDR3 sequences, around 63% of which are singletons. Those patients picked for sequencing had displayed CD8+CD57+ cell expansion on flow cytometry. Sequencing was performed on sorted CD4+, CD8+, or CD8+CD57+ T cells (not recorded which) from PBMCs. The receptors shown here come from a human donor with aplastic anemia.

The chain carries TRBV20-1 and TRBJ2-7; D not resolved. The CDR3 is 14 residues long. Germline V gene data show CDR1 as DFQATT and CDR2 as SNEGSKA (reference sequence). V dropped 2 bases and J dropped 4 bases, with 15 bases sitting between them. The CDR3 here is CSARWDPAPYEQYF. In DNA form, the CDR3 reads TGCAGTGCTAGATGGGATCCCGCCCCATACGAGCAGTACTTC.

This clonotype has only a few counts. The chain uses TRBV10-3 and TRBJ2-5; D might be TRBD1 (5 bases). The CDR3 totals 13 residues. Germline V lookup: CDR1 ENHRY, CDR2 SYGVKD. V gave up 6 bases and J gave up 1 base, with 9 bases separating them. CDR3 protein: CAISQGIQETQYF. CDR3 DNA: TGTGCCATCAGCCAGGGAATCCAAGAGACCCAGTACTTC.

The rearrangement links TRBV7-2 to TRBJ1-6, with no clear D. CDR1 is SGHTA and CDR2 is FQGNSA in the germline V gene. The CDR3 runs 18 residues. The ends were cut back, 1 base at V and 4 bases at J, with 17 bases in the middle. CDR3 in amino acids: CASSLVQATSSYNSPLHF. The CDR3 nucleotides are TGTGCCAGCAGCTTAGTTCAGGCGACGAGCTCTTATAATTCACCCCTCCACTTT.

Details on this clonotype: Since the CDR3 does not end with the conserved phenylalanine or tryptophan, this likely comes from a read error. The chain links TRBV4-1 to TRBJ1-1; D gene ambiguous. The CDR3 sequence is 13 residues long. Germline V gives CDR1 MGHRA, CDR2 YSYEKL. In nucleotides, the CDR3 is TGCGCCAGCAACCAATATGAACACACTGAAGCTTTCTCT. As protein: CASNQYEHTEAFS.

This clonotype was counted many times. The V call is TRBV4-1, the J call TRBJ1-6, with D uncertain. CDR3 length: 14 amino acids. V dropped 1 base and J dropped 6 bases, with 7 bases sitting between them. In germline, CDR1 is MGHRA, CDR2 YSYEKL. The CDR3, as DNA: TGCGCCAGCAGCCAAGTGGGCTCTAATTCACCCCTCCACTTT. It yields the protein CASSQVGSNSPLHF.

The table lists this clonotype with many counts. The chain recombines TRBV5-5 with TRBJ1-4; TRBD1 aligns across 11 bases. The CDR3 spans 14 residues. CDR1 SGHKS and CDR2 YYEKEE come from the germline V gene (reference sequence). The J segment lost 10 bases and the V segment lost 4 bases, leaving 6 bases of the junction unmatched. Here the CDR3 DNA reads TGTGCCAGCAGCCCACGGACAGGGGGCGGAAAACTGTTTTTT. It codes for CASSPRTGGGKLFF.

To note about this clonotype: A much larger clone lies a single base off, so this may be a read error. The chain couples TRBV2 to TRBJ2-5, with unresolved D. Trimming removed 8 bases at V and 2 bases at J, with 21 bases between. The CDR3 runs to 16 residues. CDR1 is SNHLY, CDR2 FYNNEI, per germline. The CDR3 is CASGPPRQPPQETQYF. The CDR3 coding sequence is TGTGCCAGCGGCCCCCCCCGGCAGCCTCCTCAAGAGACCCAGTACTTC.

The chain recombines TRBV7-6 with TRBJ2-7; D ambiguous. Trimming pared 10 bases from V and 7 bases from J, leaving 11 bases between. Germline assignment: CDR1 SGHVS and CDR2 FNYEAQ. This CDR3 has 10 residues. The CDR3 loop reads CATGVGEQYF. CDR3 nucleotides: TGTGCCACTGGGGTGGGAGAGCAGTACTTC.

This chain connects TRBV7-9 to TRBJ1-5; unclear D gene. V was cut by 5 bases and J by 6 bases, with 8 bases left in between. Germline-derived CDR1 and CDR2 are SEHNR and FQNEAQ (reference sequence). The CDR3 loop spans 12 amino acids. The CDR3, as DNA: TGTGCCAGCAGCATCGGTCCTCAGCCCCAGCATTTT. Its protein is CASSIGPQPQHF.

This clonotype was seen once. V gene TRBV6-5 combines with J gene TRBJ2-1; no firm D call. The CDR3 covers 15 residues. Germline CDR1 reads MNHEY; CDR2 reads SVGAGI. CDR3 loop: CAGSSGRTGGNEQFF. The CDR3, as DNA: TGTGCAGGCAGTTCCGGACGGACGGGCGGCAATGAGCAGTTCTTC.

This clonotype was seen once. A read error may account for a junction end that differs from germline. V and J are TRBV2 and TRBJ2-7, with D perhaps matching TRBD2 (6 bases). The CDR3 is 13 residues long. CDR1 and CDR2 from the germline V gene are SNHLY and FYNNEI. The CDR3 DNA sequence: TGTGCCAGCTACGGGGGAGTTGGAGGCGAGCAGTGCTTT. This sequence encodes CASYGGVGGEQCF.

In this sample, this clonotype turned up many times. The chain carries TRBV5-1 and TRBJ1-4, with D possibly being TRBD1 (6 bases). The CDR3 has 15 residues. Trimming cost V 1 base and J 10 bases, with 17 bases left between them. Germline CDR1 reads SGHRS; CDR2 reads YFSETQ. DNA for the CDR3: TGCGCCAGCAGCTTGAAAGGGGGTAACCCAGGAAAACTGTTTTTT. Translating gives CASSLKGGNPGKLFF. The variable domain in full, with the rest retrieved from reference TRBV5-1 and TRBJ1-4, is KAGVTQTPRYLIKTRGQQVTLSCSPISGHRSVSWYQQTPGQGLQFLFEYFSETQRNKGNFPGRFSGRQFSNSRSEMNVSTLELGDSALYLCASSLKGGNPGKLFFGSGTQLSVL.

A few counts support this clonotype. This chain uses TRBV7-2 with TRBJ2-7; 8 bases are shared with TRBD2. CDR3 length: 16 amino acids. J lost 7 bases, V lost 1 base, and 12 bases had no gene match. Germline V gene lookup returns CDR1 SGHTA and CDR2 FQGNSA. The CDR3 here is CASSLVGWASGWEQYF. The CDR3 DNA is TGTGCCAGCAGCTTAGTTGGATGGGCTAGCGGGTGGGAGCAGTACTTC.

This chain joins TRBV5-1 and TRBJ2-1, with no clear D. CDR3 length equals 15 residues. CDR1 is SGHRS and CDR2 is YFSETQ in the germline V gene. The ends were cut back, 0 bases at V and 7 bases at J, with 14 bases in the middle. CDR3: CASSLESRAENEQFF. The CDR3 DNA sequence: TGCGCCAGCAGCTTGGAAAGTAGGGCCGAGAATGAGCAGTTCTTC.

V gene TRBV20-1 combines with J gene TRBJ2-3, with 8 bases identical to TRBD2. With 5 bases clipped from V and 4 bases from J, the junction kept 11 bases outside the gene matches. The CDR3 is made up of 15 amino acids. Germline CDR1 and CDR2: DFQATT and SNEGSKA (reference sequence). CDR3 nucleotide sequence: TGCAGTGCTCTCCCACACAGACTAGCGCCAGATACGCAGTATTTT. Translating gives CSALPHRLAPDTQYF.

Comment on this clonotype: Sequence at one end of the junction differs from germline and may be a read error. This sequence joins TRBV2 and TRBJ2-7; no clear D. CDR3 length: 13 amino acids. The germline V gene encodes CDR1 SNHLY and CDR2 FYNNEI. The DNA for the CDR3 is TGTGCCAGCAGTGAAGGACCGCGCTACGAGCTGTACTTC. This gives the protein CASSEGPRYELYF.

The chain couples TRBV19 to TRBJ1-5; D remains unclear. This CDR3 has 15 amino acids. CDR1 LNHDA and CDR2 SQIVND come from the germline V gene (reference sequence). The V end was cut by 7 bases, the J end by 0 bases, with 13 bases between. DNA of the CDR3: TGTGCCAGTACTCGCCTCCGTAATAGCAATCAGCCCCAGCATTTT. It encodes CASTRLRNSNQPQHF.

As DNA, the CDR3 is TGTGCCAGCAGGACTGAGACAGGGATGTATGGCTACACCTTC. It specifies CASRTETGMYGYTF. V and J are TRBV6-5 and TRBJ1-2, with 7 nucleotides matching TRBD1. Per germline, CDR1 MNHEY and CDR2 SVGAGI. There are 14 residues in the CDR3. V lost 6 bases to trimming and J lost 5 bases; unmatched junction nucleotides: 9.

This clonotype was picked up a small number of times. This sequence joins TRBV2 and TRBJ2-2; no firm D call. This CDR3 has 14 residues. The ends were cut back, 8 bases at V and 2 bases at J, with 12 bases in the middle. CDR1 and CDR2 from the germline V gene are SNHLY and FYNNEI. Written as DNA, the CDR3 is TGTGCCAGCTCCTCCCTTATCAACACCGGGGAGCTGTTTTTT. Amino acid sequence: CASSSLINTGELFF.

In its sample, this clonotype was seen once. The rearrangement uses TRBV10-3 and TRBJ1-1, with D perhaps TRBD1 (6 bases). This CDR3 is built from 15 residues. V was pared by 6 bases and J by 0 bases, with 14 bases between. The V gene's germline CDR1 is ENHRY and CDR2 SYGVKD. In DNA, the CDR3 is TGTGCCATCAGGAGGACAGTGTTCATGAACACTGAAGCTTTCTTT. Protein: CAIRRTVFMNTEAFF.

The chain links TRBV4-1 to TRBJ2-7; 9 positions match TRBD1. CDR1 MGHRA and CDR2 YSYEKL come from the germline V gene. This CDR3 has 15 residues. J was trimmed by 5 bases and V by 3 bases; bases with no gene match: 8. The CDR3 loop is CASSQIRQGVNEQYF. The DNA for the CDR3 is TGCGCCAGCAGCCAGATCCGACAGGGGGTAAACGAGCAGTACTTC.